The sequence of this T cell receptor beta chain was determined in a study of shared clonotypes between healthy human individuals. Measured with immunoSEQ multiplex PCR; TCRdb has only the in-frame clones, and not every one. The sample holds more than 550,000 clones, 92% seen once. Terminally differentiated effector memory CD45RA+ cells were excluded from the naive CD8 cells, which were CD45RO-negative and positively selected for CCR7. Losses at the gene ends were 10 bases for V and 3 bases for J; bases not matched to a gene: 9. The CDR3 loop spans 13 amino acids. Germline V gene data show CDR1 as MNHNS and CDR2 as SASEGT.

The sequence was collected from a man aged 25-40 years in good health. Sequences were obtained from naive CD8+ T cells sorted from blood. This chain joins TRBV6-1 and TRBJ2-7, with TRBD2 identical over 7 bases. CDR3 nucleotides: TGTGCCACTGATCTCGGGAGGAACTACGAGCAGTACTTC. Residues: CATDLGRNYEQYF.